This TCR beta chain was recovered during a study of blood T cell repertoires in COVID-19. Study in general: The United States, Italy and Spain were the sources of the acute and convalescent COVID-19 samples. Sources were T cells, B-cell-depleted T cells, or PBMCs; the material itself was cDNA or gDNA.

This clone was detected once. CDR1 MDHEN and CDR2 SYDVKM come from the germline V gene. The CDR3 runs 14 residues. V gave up 4 bases and J gave up 5 bases; unmatched junction bases: 6. Per the original data handling: Using reference gene primer amplification, nucleated cell counts were estimated. Produced via immunoSEQ multiplex PCR; TCRdb's table is partial and in-frame only. V and J calls plus clone size are reproduced from that table; the DNA served to infer D and trimming. The repertoire holds roughly 28,000 clones, with roughly 89% as singletons. The chain couples TRBV28 to TRBJ2-5; 8 bases are shared with TRBD1. Sequencing was carried out using peripheral blood. The origin of this receptor is a human donor in a cohort sampled during active COVID-19. As DNA, the CDR3 is TGTGCCAGCAGTTCCACGGACAGGGTTGAGACCCAGTACTTC. This translates into CASSSTDRVETQYF.